These T cell receptor beta chains were read from a single sample in a study of blood T cell repertoires in COVID-19. The repertoire was sequenced with immunoSEQ multiplex PCR; TCRdb's copy has only in-frame clones and lacks some. The sample includes about 280,000 clones, 80% to 90% of them seen just once. Sequenced sample: peripheral blood. The origin of the receptors is a woman in her 50s who had recovered from COVID-19. CDR3s include the opening cysteine and the closing phenylalanine or tryptophan.

cdr3_aa j_call v_call
CASSSRRGFNQPQHF TRBJ1-5 TRBV7-8
CASSLAGRPSRHVF TRBJ2-7 TRBV28
CASSYSLAGAYEQHF TRBJ2-7 TRBV6-5
CASSLNSGSNTGELFF TRBJ2-2 TRBV7-9
CASSLAAGGVEQYF TRBJ2-7 TRBV7-9
CASSPRTGNGNTIYF TRBJ1-3 TRBV7-9
CASTGPNQPQHF TRBJ1-5 TRBV19
CASSVTGENTEAFF TRBJ1-1 TRBV9
CASSGTGGDTQYF TRBJ2-3 TRBV6-4
CASSLASGTNTGELFF TRBJ2-2 TRBV7-3
CSVTTRGNNEQFF TRBJ2-1 TRBV29-1
CASSSQGPNQPQHF TRBJ1-5 TRBV27
CASSLVGQGARGNNSPLHF TRBJ1-6 TRBV5-1
CASSPAPGLAGPEQFF TRBJ2-1 TRBV18
CATSRDDWRRAGTDTQYF TRBJ2-3 TRBV15
CASSSQGDTEQFF TRBJ2-1 TRBV7-3
CASSPRKGAAPYEQYF TRBJ2-7 TRBV11-1
CASSPLGSEGETQYF TRBJ2-5 TRBV18
CASSYPRDRGLGNYGYTF TRBJ1-2 TRBV6-2/TRBV6-3
CASTATGGTNTEAFF TRBJ1-1 TRBV11-1
CATSDPQGPTTGELFF TRBJ2-2 TRBV24-1
CASSLGSVAGANVLTF TRBJ2-6 TRBV5-8
CASRQGALISYEQYF TRBJ2-7 TRBV6-5
CASSRDSTSSGNTIYF TRBJ1-3 TRBV18
CASSPSRTGLLGGRSYNEQFF TRBJ2-1 TRBV4-3
CASSLGPARTGELFF TRBJ2-2 TRBV5-1
CASSQLVLADNTDTQYF TRBJ2-3 TRBV4-3
CASSPPRLAVYNEQFF TRBJ2-1 TRBV7-9
CASSQGLGASGGYNEQFF TRBJ2-1 TRBV4-3
CASSYERPPGSRTDTQYF TRBJ2-3 TRBV6-2/TRBV6-3
CASSVGLAGVDIQYF TRBJ2-4 TRBV5-1
CASSRLGTGSSGANVLTF TRBJ2-6 TRBV4-3
CASNRDLNEKLFF TRBJ1-4 TRBV6-5
CASTIAGGTLETQYF TRBJ2-5 TRBV10-2
CASSQAIAVSSYNEQFF TRBJ2-1 TRBV4-3
CATTHQVYEQYF TRBJ2-7 TRBV6-5
CASRRPGGGSTEAFF TRBJ1-1 TRBV4-1
CASSRGGRDNSPLHF TRBJ1-6 TRBV3-1/TRBV3-2
CASSKRASGSHEQFF TRBJ2-1 TRBV9
CASSLGLPLSSYEQYF TRBJ2-7 TRBV7-6
CASSQDQGITDTQYF TRBJ2-3 TRBV3-1/TRBV3-2
CASSTGTGGTDTQYF TRBJ2-3 TRBV6-5
CASSRTSGSPLGFF TRBJ2-1 TRBV19
CASSKRLAGGIYNEQFF TRBJ2-1 TRBV6-2/TRBV6-3
CASSFRQSTTNEKLFF TRBJ1-4 TRBV6-2/TRBV6-3
CASSLPWASGNTIYF TRBJ1-3 TRBV7-2
CASSQDWEAGGYNEQFF TRBJ2-1 TRBV4-3
CASSSPNYGYTF TRBJ1-2 TRBV28
CAWRGKGQLYNEQFF TRBJ2-1 TRBV30
CASRPRTENSNQPQHF TRBJ1-5 TRBV19
CAWSGLGLAFF TRBJ1-1 TRBV30
CASSIVGALAPYEQYF TRBJ2-7 TRBV19
CASSQGNSYEQYF TRBJ2-7 TRBV4-2
CAISGPGSPYEQYF TRBJ2-7 TRBV10-3
CASRRAGLAFF TRBJ1-1 TRBV6-5
CASSHYEQYF TRBJ2-7 TRBV6-5
CASTSWRGVKTEAFF TRBJ1-1 TRBV7-2
CSASSEKRRIVYQETQYF TRBJ2-5 TRBV20-1
CASSHDTGVGAYNEQFF TRBJ2-1 TRBV4-2
CASSLNRNNEQFF TRBJ2-1 TRBV7-7